These T cell receptor beta chains were read from a single sample in a study of Graves' ophthalmopathy and Graves' hyperthyroidism. Each CDR3 protein gets one entry after TCRdb re-called the multiplex PCR reads with MiXCR. Of some 150,000 distinct CDR3 sequences in the sample, approximately 40% are singletons; the top ten hold around 9.3%. Sequenced sample: peripheral blood. The receptors were gathered from a man aged 25-40 years with Graves' ophthalmopathy. Both conserved end residues are part of each CDR3. Size values are once, few and many counts, or a class for expanded clones, and some rows have none.

v_gene	abundance	CDR3aa
TRBV7-2	many	CASSNAGANVLTF
TRBV11-1	-	CASSQDRGLETQYF
TRBV6-5	many	CASSYPLGTGGETQYF
TRBV28	-	CASSQGLYEQYF
TRBV10-1	-	CASSPDRGSSPLHF
TRBV19	many	CASMDTRKETQYF
TRBV6-1	-	CASSDDGQSYGYTF
TRBV7-2	many	CASSSPRALWDRGREQYF
TRBV19	many	CASNQGRVRNQPQHF
TRBV10-3	-	CAIRSNRDPQETQYF
TRBV11-2	many	CASSEGLLEAYEQYF
TRBV6-1	many	CASSQQGGINTEAFF
TRBV5-1	many	CASSLAGGSGYEQYF
TRBV3-1	many	CASSQISGGELFF